This T cell receptor (beta chain) was identified during a study of T cell changes during pregnancy in multiple sclerosis. This CDR3 comprises 14 residues. In germline, CDR1 is MNHEY, CDR2 SVGAGI. Trimming took off 0 bases at V and 3 bases at J, with 9 bases between the two ends. The sample holds a few counts of this clone. Profiled with immunoSEQ multiplex PCR; TCRdb holds only in-frame clones, not every one. In the table there are around 70,000 clones, 85% to 95% of which are singletons. This clonotype originated in a female donor with multiple sclerosis, enrolled in a pregnancy study. The V gene is TRBV6-5, the J gene TRBJ2-7, with D maybe TRBD1 (6 bases). This specimen was peripheral blood, taken before pregnancy. CDR3 region: CASSYSTDSYEQYF. The CDR3 region has the DNA TGTGCCAGCAGTTACTCCACGGACAGCTACGAGCAGTACTTC.